These 26 T cell receptor beta chains came from one sample sequenced in a study of shared clonotypes between healthy human individuals. Only in-frame clones appear in the TCRdb table, and some are missing; sequencing was by immunoSEQ multiplex PCR. This sample carries about 1.1 million clones, 70% to 85% of them seen once, and the ten largest clones take roughly 0.82%. The source material was memory CD4+ T cells from PBMCs. Subset noted: CD45RA-negative fraction. Receptors were obtained from a young man in good health. Some clones in this sample may be carry-over from other donors' samples.

CDR3 in DNA: TGCGCCAGCAGCTTAGTGCCGGGACAGGGTGGAAACACCATATATTTT. Translating it yields CASSLVPGQGGNTIYF. The chain combines TRBV5-1 with TRBJ1-3; 9 bases agree with TRBD1. Losses at the gene ends were 2 bases for V and 3 bases for J; bases not matched to a gene: 6. The CDR3 covers 16 residues. Germline loops: CDR1 SGHRS, CDR2 YFSETQ.

The chain has TRBV4-1 and TRBJ2-5, with TRBD2 matching 8 bases. The V and J ends lost 0 bases and 4 bases, in that order; junction bases with no gene match: 13. The germline V gene has CDR1 MGHRA and CDR2 YSYEKL. The CDR3 sequence is 18 residues long. The CDR3 spells CASSQDRPGRGGIETQYF. CDR3 nucleotide sequence: TGCGCCAGCAGCCAAGATCGTCCCGGGAGGGGGGGTATAGAGACCCAGTACTTC.

There are a few counts of this clone. The genes are TRBV5-4 and TRBJ1-2, with unresolved D. This CDR3 is 15 amino acids long. The V and J ends lost 2 bases and 4 bases respectively, with 15 bases between them. Germline CDR1 and CDR2: SGHNT and YYREEE (reference sequence). The CDR3 is CASSFGSWFSYGYTF. In DNA form, the CDR3 reads TGTGCCAGCAGCTTTGGTAGTTGGTTTTCCTATGGCTACACCTTC. Full variable domain (rest looked up from reference TRBV5-4 and TRBJ1-2): ETGVTQSPTHLIKTRGQQVTLRCSSQSGHNTVSWYQQALGQGPQFIFQYYREEENGRGNFPPRFSGLQFPNYSSELNVNALELDDSALYLCASSFGSWFSYGYTFGSGTRLTVV.

V and J are TRBV29-1 and TRBJ1-3; D is undetermined. CDR1 is SQVTM, CDR2 ANQGSEA, per germline. V was shortened by 5 bases and J by 4 bases, with 12 bases between the two germline ends. The CDR3 covers 13 residues. The CDR3 region is CSVRVTAGNTIYF. The CDR3 coding sequence is TGCAGCGTTCGGGTAACAGCAGGAAACACCATATATTTT.

This clone was recorded once. The gene calls are TRBV7-9 and TRBJ2-5; tentative D call: TRBD2 (5 bases). The germline V and J ends were trimmed by 3 bases and 1 base, with 9 bases remaining between them. This CDR3 contains 14 residues. Germline assignment: CDR1 SEHNR and CDR2 FQNEAQ (reference sequence). The CDR3 nucleotides read TGTGCCAGCAGCTTTCGGGGTCCCCAAGAGACCCAGTACTTC. This sequence encodes CASSFRGPQETQYF.

V usage is TRBV4-1 and J usage is TRBJ2-4; D may correspond to TRBD1 or TRBD2 (5 bases each). The CDR3 contains 17 residues. Germline V CDR1 and CDR2: MGHRA, YSYEKL. V lost 1 base and J 0 bases, leaving 13 bases between the germline ends. In nucleotides, the CDR3 is TGCGCCAGCAGCCAAGGGGGACCGCCACTAGCCAAAAACATTCAGTACTTC. Amino acid sequence: CASSQGGPPLAKNIQYF.

The chain links TRBV28 to TRBJ2-7; 8 bases fit TRBD1. V lost 6 bases, J lost 4 bases, and 8 bases stayed unmatched. Per germline, CDR1 MDHEN and CDR2 SYDVKM. The CDR3 sequence is 14 residues long. In DNA form, the CDR3 reads TGTGCCAGCAGACGAGGACAGGGACTTTACGAGCAGTACTTC. It encodes CASRRGQGLYEQYF.

This clone was observed a single time. The genes are TRBV10-3 and TRBJ1-2; tentatively, D is TRBD1 (6 bases). Germline V gene sequence: CDR1 ENHRY, CDR2 SYGVKD. V lost 3 bases to trimming and J lost 8 bases, with 19 bases between them. CDR3 length equals 15 residues. The CDR3 DNA reads TGTGCCATCAGTGATTTACAGGGAAAACTAGGAGGCTACACCTTC. Its translation: CAISDLQGKLGGYTF.

V is TRBV28 and J is TRBJ2-1; 8 bases match TRBD2. The CDR3 runs 16 residues. The ends lost 6 bases at V and 1 base at J; junction bases unmatched: 8. The germline CDR1 and CDR2 sequences are MDHEN and SYDVKM. The CDR3 sequence: CASRPLSGSSYNEQFF. CDR3 coding DNA: TGTGCCAGCAGGCCCCTCAGCGGGAGTTCCTACAATGAGCAGTTCTTC.

This clone was seen a handful of times. The gene calls are TRBV7-9 and TRBJ1-2, with D uncertain. CDR3 length: 14 residues. Trimming removed 6 bases at V and 2 bases at J, with 13 bases between. Germline values: CDR1 SEHNR, CDR2 FQNEAQ (reference sequence). DNA for the CDR3: TGTGCCAGCAGTGCGTTGGCACACAACTATGGCTACACCTTC. Translated, it gives CASSALAHNYGYTF.

CDR3 sequence (DNA): TGTGCCAGCAGTGATGAAGCCTACAACTCCTACGAGCAGTACTTC. Translation: CASSDEAYNSYEQYF. The chain employs TRBV2 and TRBJ2-7; no reliable D call. Germline CDR1 is SNHLY and CDR2 is FYNNEI. Trimming shortened V by 3 bases and J by 0 bases, and 12 bases separated the two germline ends. CDR3 length: 15 amino acids.

This clone has just a few counts. The V and J genes are TRBV5-1 and TRBJ1-2; D not resolved. Looked up from germline, CDR1 is SGHRS and CDR2 is YFSETQ. Trimming took 4 bases from V and 5 from J, leaving 9 bases between them. The CDR3 length is 12 residues. The CDR3 nucleotides read TGCGCCAGCAGCGAGGACTATTATGGCTACACCTTC. Translated: CASSEDYYGYTF.

Only a few counts were recorded for this clone. CDR3 in amino acids: CASNSGQPIKEQFF. CDR3 bases: TGTGCCAGCAACAGTGGGCAGCCCATTAAAGAGCAGTTCTTC. V gene TRBV7-2 combines with J gene TRBJ2-1, with D unclear. CDR3 length: 14 amino acids. Germline-derived CDR1 and CDR2 are SGHTA and FQGNSA. V gave up 7 bases and J gave up 10 bases, with 20 bases separating them. Variable domain in full (rest from reference TRBV7-2 and TRBJ2-1): GAGVSQSPSNKVTEKGKDVELRCDPISGHTALYWYRQSLGQGLEFLIYFQGNSAPDKSGLPSDRFSAERTGGSVSTLTIQRTQQEDSAVYLCASNSGQPIKEQFFGPGTRLTVL.

In this sample, this clone turned up a few times. The CDR3 DNA reads TGTGCCAGCAGCCAAACAATCCAGGGGGCCTATGGCTACACCTTC. It specifies CASSQTIQGAYGYTF. The genes are TRBV28 and TRBJ1-2; 8 bases align to TRBD1. Germline V gene sequence: CDR1 MDHEN, CDR2 SYDVKM. The CDR3 has 15 residues. The J segment lost 4 bases and the V segment lost 6 bases, leaving 10 bases of the junction unmatched.

J is TRBJ2-3 and V is TRBV2; the match to TRBD2 covers 9 bases. This CDR3 has 14 residues. Germline-derived CDR1 and CDR2 are SNHLY and FYNNEI. The V and J ends lost 6 bases and 4 bases, in that order; junction bases with no gene match: 5. The CDR3 DNA reads TGTGCCAGCAGGATGGCGGGAGGGCCAGATACGCAGTATTTT. Translation: CASRMAGGPDTQYF.

The chain uses TRBV4-2 and TRBJ2-1; D is unclear. The CDR3 loop spans 14 amino acids. CDR1 and CDR2 from the germline V gene are LGHNA and YNFKEQ. Trimming pared 0 bases from V and 3 bases from J, leaving 6 bases between. The DNA of the CDR3 is TGTGCCAGCAGCCAAGAGGCCTACTACAATGAGCAGTTCTTC. Translating it yields CASSQEAYYNEQFF.

In the case of this clone: A much bigger clone sits one base away, suggesting this may be a read error. The chain links TRBV4-1 to TRBJ2-1; 9 bases map to TRBD2. The CDR3 covers 16 residues. The germline V gene encodes CDR1 MGHRA and CDR2 YSYEKL. CDR3 region: CASSQETSGSYSEQFF. The CDR3, as DNA: TGCGCCAGCAGCCAAGAGACTAGCGGCTCCTACAGTGAGCAGTTCTTC.

This chain joins TRBV19 and TRBJ1-5; D is perhaps TRBD1 (5 bases). CDR1 and CDR2 (germline): LNHDA, SQIVND (reference sequence). V lost 4 bases and J lost 0, with 13 bases in between. This CDR3 comprises 16 residues. In nucleotides, the CDR3 is TGTGCCAGTAGTACCACGGACACCTATAGCAATCAGCCCCAGCATTTT. Protein: CASSTTDTYSNQPQHF.

The rearrangement joins TRBV29-1 to TRBJ2-6; D perhaps matches TRBD1 (5 bases). CDR3 size: 14 residues. Germline V lookup: CDR1 SQVTM, CDR2 ANQGSEA. Trimming pared 4 bases from V and 0 bases from J, leaving 7 bases between. CDR3 loop: CSVGQSSGANVLTF. The CDR3 DNA reads TGCAGCGTTGGACAGTCCTCTGGGGCCAACGTCCTGACTTTC.

The V gene is TRBV25-1, the J gene TRBJ2-5; 9 bases fit TRBD2. Trimming cost V 8 bases and J 4 bases; bases outside gene matches: 8. The germline V gene has CDR1 MGHDK and CDR2 SYGVNS. This CDR3 has 14 amino acids. For the CDR3, the DNA is TGTGCCAGCCTGGCAGCGGGAGGAGGAGAGACCCAGTACTTC. Protein product: CASLAAGGGETQYF.

The CDR3 region is CASRDGIVQTDTQYF. In DNA, the CDR3 is TGTGCCAGCAGAGACGGGATTGTTCAAACAGATACGCAGTATTTT. The genes are TRBV28 and TRBJ2-3; D may be TRBD2 (5 bases). The CDR3 loop spans 15 amino acids. Per the germline V gene, CDR1 is MDHEN and CDR2 is SYDVKM. Trimming cost V 6 bases and J 3 bases, with 16 bases left between them.

The rearrangement links TRBV11-3 to TRBJ2-7; 13 bases are shared with TRBD2. CDR3 size: 15 residues. The germline CDR1 and CDR2 sequences are SGHNT and YENEEA. V shed 1 base, J shed 7 bases, and the junction held 4 bases outside the gene matches. CDR3 loop: CASSLAGLAGEEQYF. The CDR3 DNA sequence: TGTGCCAGCAGCTTAGCTGGACTAGCGGGAGAGGAGCAGTACTTC.

J is TRBJ1-2 and V is TRBV6-1; perhaps TRBD1 as D (5 bases). This CDR3 contains 14 residues. V shed 10 bases and J shed 3 bases, with 18 bases lying between them. Germline CDR1 reads MNHNS; CDR2 reads SASEGT. CDR3 bases: TGTGCCACCGTCAGGGCGTCCAATTACTATGGCTACACCTTC. Its protein is CATVRASNYYGYTF.

Comments on this clone: The junction departs from the called germline gene at one end, perhaps through a read error. The rearrangement links TRBV4-1 to TRBJ1-2; 9 nucleotides match TRBD1. Germline-derived CDR1 and CDR2 are MGHRA and YSYEKL. The CDR3 is made up of 16 amino acids. The CDR3 DNA is TGCGCCAGCAGGCAAGCGACGGGACAGGGAAACTATGGCTACACCTTC. Amino acid sequence: CASRQATGQGNYGYTF.

This clone was recorded many times. The sample contains more than one DNA sequence encoding this CDR3. This chain uses TRBV7-9 with TRBJ2-3, with TRBD2 matching 9 bases. CDR3 length: 18 residues. The trim removed 2 bases at V and 8 bases at J, leaving 17 bases unmatched. Looked up from germline, CDR1 is SEHNR and CDR2 is FQNEAQ (reference sequence). CDR3 sequence reads: CASSLQSWLAGRGGTQYF. CDR3 DNA: TGTGCCAGCAGCTTACAGTCGTGGCTAGCGGGAAGAGGCGGTACGCAGTATTTT.

A note on this clone: Possible read error: a much larger clone is one base away. Other DNA sequences of this sample code for an identical CDR3. The J gene is TRBJ2-7, the V gene TRBV7-9, with a tentative D call TRBD1 (6 bases). Germline V gene data show CDR1 as SEHNR and CDR2 as FQNEAQ (reference sequence). Trimming removed 7 bases at V and 2 bases at J, with 9 bases between. This CDR3 has 12 amino acids. CDR3 nucleotide sequence: TGTGCCAGCACAGGGGACGCCTACGAGCAGTACTTC. Translation gives CASTGDAYEQYF.